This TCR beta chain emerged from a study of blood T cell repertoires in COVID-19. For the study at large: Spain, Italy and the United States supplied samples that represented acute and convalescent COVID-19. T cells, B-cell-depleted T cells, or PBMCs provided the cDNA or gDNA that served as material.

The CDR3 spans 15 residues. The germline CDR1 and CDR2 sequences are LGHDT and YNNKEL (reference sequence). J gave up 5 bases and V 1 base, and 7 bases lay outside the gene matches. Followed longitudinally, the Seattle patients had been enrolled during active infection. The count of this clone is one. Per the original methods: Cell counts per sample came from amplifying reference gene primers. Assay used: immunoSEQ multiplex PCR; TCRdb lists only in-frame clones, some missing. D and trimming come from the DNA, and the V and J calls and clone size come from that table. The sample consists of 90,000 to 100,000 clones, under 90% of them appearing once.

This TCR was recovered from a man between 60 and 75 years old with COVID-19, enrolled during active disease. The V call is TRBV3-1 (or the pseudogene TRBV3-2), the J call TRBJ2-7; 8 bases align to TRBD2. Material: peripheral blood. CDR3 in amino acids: CASSQAERESHEQYF. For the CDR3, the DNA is TGTGCCAGCAGCCAAGCGGAGCGGGAGTCACACGAGCAGTACTTC.